This entry lists 13 T cell receptor beta chains sequenced from one sample in a study of OX40 agonist ivuxolimab in advanced cancers. Library preparation used the immunoSEQ multiplex PCR assay. TCRdb took this table from immuneACCESS and kept in-frame rearrangements with V and J called. Such tables lack part of the clones; where checked against another copy, unresolved V genes explain under half of the gap, and the rest is unexplained. Recorded for this sample are tens of thousands of clones; about 90% of them occurred a single time. The top ten clones comprise roughly 4.4% of the sample. This sample comprised CD4+ or CD8+ T cells sorted from blood, obtained in a trial of the OX40 agonist ivuxolimab. Source of these receptors: an adult with an advanced solid tumor such as melanoma, head and neck, liver or kidney cancer.

The chain is built from TRBV14 and TRBJ2-1; 8 positions agree with TRBD2. V lost 1 base and J lost 0; bases outside the gene matches: 8. Germline V gives CDR1 SGHDN, CDR2 FVKESK. The CDR3 loop spans 18 amino acids. The CDR3 protein is CASSQVGSGVSSYNEQFF. The CDR3 DNA reads TGTGCCAGCAGCCAAGTGGGTAGCGGGGTCAGCTCCTACAATGAGCAGTTCTTC.

The chain carries TRBV5-1 and TRBJ1-5; no definite D call. Trimming shortened V by 4 bases and J by 1 base, and 15 bases separated the two germline ends. Germline values: CDR1 SGHRS, CDR2 YFSETQ. This CDR3 is 16 amino acids long. The CDR3 nucleotides are TGCGCCAGCAGCCCCTCCGGTATTCGGAGCAATCAGCCCCAGCATTTT. It encodes CASSPSGIRSNQPQHF.

V and J are TRBV18 and TRBJ2-7; 7 bases align to TRBD2. The germline CDR1 and CDR2 sequences are KGHSH and LQKENI. J was trimmed by 3 bases and V by 3 bases; bases with no gene match: 5. The CDR3 runs to 14 residues. The CDR3 protein is CASSPGTTFYEQYF. For the CDR3, the DNA is TGTGCCAGCTCACCCGGGACTACCTTCTACGAGCAGTACTTC.

The rearrangement links TRBV7-2 to TRBJ2-7; 10 nucleotides agree with TRBD2. The CDR3 has 15 amino acids. The V gene's germline CDR1 is SGHTA and CDR2 FQGNSA. The V and J ends lost 5 bases and 4 bases, in that order; junction bases with no gene match: 8. CDR3 DNA sequence: TGTGCCAGCAGCAATACACGGACTAGCGGTTACGAGCAGTACTTC. This sequence encodes CASSNTRTSGYEQYF.

The V call is TRBV6-5, the J call TRBJ1-1; D unresolved. The length of the CDR3 is 15 residues. With 3 bases removed from V and 1 base from J, the gap between germline ends came to 12 bases. Per germline, CDR1 MNHEY and CDR2 SVGAGI. The DNA for the CDR3 is TGTGCCAGCAGTTATGCCGGCACCCAGAACACTGAAGCTTTCTTT. It specifies CASSYAGTQNTEAFF.

The chain has TRBV27 and TRBJ2-1; D assignment may be TRBD1 or TRBD2 (5 bases each). V was cut by 1 base and J by 5 bases, with 9 bases left in between. This CDR3 is 14 amino acids long. The germline CDR1 and CDR2 sequences are MNHEY and SMNVEV (reference sequence). As DNA, the CDR3 is TGTGCCAGCAGTTTATATAGGGGAGACAATGAGCAGTTCTTC. Protein product: CASSLYRGDNEQFF.

This clone was seen a few times. V gene TRBV2 combines with J gene TRBJ1-2; D ambiguous. Germline assignment: CDR1 SNHLY and CDR2 FYNNEI. The germline V and J ends were trimmed by 1 base and 8 bases, with 11 bases remaining between them. CDR3 size: 13 residues. Here the CDR3 reads CASSEGWAGGYTF. CDR3 DNA: TGTGCCAGCAGTGAAGGGTGGGCGGGAGGCTACACCTTC.

The CDR3 spells CASSSSLSNQPQHF. For the CDR3, the DNA is TGTGCCAGCAGTTCATCTCTTAGCAATCAGCCCCAGCATTTT. The chain carries TRBV27 and TRBJ1-5; D is unresolved. This CDR3 spans 14 amino acids. Trimming took 4 bases from V and 0 from J, leaving 7 bases between them. Germline CDR1 reads MNHEY; CDR2 reads SMNVEV (reference sequence).

The J gene is TRBJ2-5, the V gene TRBV18; D unclear. CDR3 length: 13 residues. In germline, CDR1 is KGHSH, CDR2 LQKENI. Deletions cut 3 bases from V and 2 bases from J, with 7 bases between. CDR3 in DNA: TGTGCCAGCTCACCTGGATCACAAGAGACCCAGTACTTC. Translated, it gives CASSPGSQETQYF.

The chain has TRBV4-1 and TRBJ1-2; D remains ambiguous. This CDR3 is built from 13 residues. Germline V gives CDR1 MGHRA, CDR2 YSYEKL. Trimming shortened V by 0 bases and J by 8 bases, and 10 bases separated the two germline ends. DNA of the CDR3: TGCGCCAGCAGCCAAGATTGGGCGGGAGGCTACACCTTC. The encoded protein is CASSQDWAGGYTF.

This chain links TRBV27 with TRBJ1-4, with D possibly TRBD1 on 5 matching bases. The germline V and J ends were trimmed by 6 bases and 10 bases, with 18 bases remaining between them. The CDR3 runs to 14 residues. CDR1 is MNHEY and CDR2 is SMNVEV in the germline V gene (reference sequence). CDR3 region: CASSPQGVFGKLFF. The CDR3 DNA reads TGTGCCAGCAGCCCCCAAGGGGTTTTCGGAAAACTGTTTTTT.

This chain connects TRBV28 to TRBJ1-2; maybe TRBD1 (6 bases). Trimming removed 7 bases from V and 8 bases from J, with 14 bases in between. From germline, CDR1 is MDHEN and CDR2 SYDVKM. The CDR3 extends over 12 amino acids. CDR3 loop: CASITQGLGYTF. For the CDR3, the DNA is TGTGCCAGCATCACCCAGGGGCTGGGCTACACCTTC.

V and J are TRBV6-1 and TRBJ1-5; D remains unclear. The germline V gene has CDR1 MNHNS and CDR2 SASEGT. This CDR3 is built from 13 residues. Trimming cost V 10 bases and J 2 bases, with 12 bases left between them. CDR3 in DNA: TGTGCCATTCAAGGGCGGGGCAATCAGCCCCAGCATTTT. This gives the protein CAIQGRGNQPQHF.